This T cell receptor (beta chain) emerged from a study of shared clonotypes between healthy human individuals (TCRdb year 2020). With respect to the entire study: The cohort included a few men and a couple of women between 18 and 49 years of age. Per donor, three plates each were used for CD4 naive and CD4 memory, two for CD8 naive, and one for CD8 memory. To estimate repertoire size and how much clonotypes are shared between individuals, the study performed deep sequencing of blood TCR repertoires from about five healthy adults. To increase sequencing depth and limit assay-specific biases, TCR repertoire library preparation and sequencing were carried out by different laboratories using diverse techniques. Per donor, leukapheresis produced somewhere between about 0.94 and 9 billion PBMCs. Points the paper makes about the study in general: Compared with non-shared clonotypes, the clonotypes found in all four sorted-subset donors had higher generation probabilities. The small number of donors limited the genetic and exposure-history diversity represented. Sampling was restricted to blood, and TCR repertoires in tissue are likely to differ from TCR repertoires in blood. Estimated clonotype richness was generally larger for naive than for memory subsets. Across a few donors, roughly 5.1% of naive CD4, roughly 3.5% of naive CD8, 2.3% of memory CD4, and approximately 0.4% of memory CD8 clonotypes were shared. Rarefaction of sorted-subset datasets indicated incomplete sequencing despite the large sequencing depth. Pairwise subsampling indicated that sequencing depth was expected to affect the degree of clonotype sharing among donors.

V is cut by 0 bases and J by 0 bases, and the space between the germline ends is 12 bases. CDR1 and CDR2 are drawn from the germline V gene (reference sequence): SGHNT, YYREEE. The CDR3 starts with the cysteine, ends with the phenylalanine, and has 16 residues. The entry retains the CDR3 DNA only, 48 bases that are in frame from base 1. A word on this clone: Its antigen remains unidentified. Nothing much larger sits one base from this clone, and base qualities are not available.

TCR CDR3 regions were amplified from genomic DNA by multiplex PCR using the deep immunoSEQ assay. For each cell subset, the extracted genomic DNA was distributed evenly across all wells of several immunoSEQ 96-well plates, and each plate served as one replicate. Each replicate PCR for sorted subsets received roughly 200 ng genomic DNA, equal to around 32,000 T cell genomes. Purified libraries were measured with a Qubit 3.0 fluorometer, size-checked on a Bioanalyzer 2100, and measured again with the KAPA Library Quantification kit. Every immunoSEQ 96-well plate was sequenced on a separate single-read 150-cycle Illumina NextSeq 550 flow cell. As for the authors' bioinformatics: Because the immunoSEQ output held only junctional sequences and lacked quality scores, the filtering could not match the filtering applied to full-length reads. Sequences were annotated with PyIR, a Python wrapper for IgBLAST v1.9, and V/J genes and CDR3 were assigned using IMGT germline references. Reads were removed for weak V/J assignments (E-value above 1e-6), missing CDR3, stop codons, out-of-frame junctions, or ambiguous translated residues. V3J clonotypes were defined as sequences sharing the same inferred V gene, J gene, and CDR3 amino acid sequence. Percentage overlap between repertoires was calculated by dividing the number of shared unique clonotypes by the size of the smaller repertoire. RTK rarefaction, the Chao1 estimator, and Recon v2.1 estimates of unobserved clonotypes were used to assess repertoire richness. OLGA was used to compute generation probabilities for all TCRbeta clonotypes that the gDNA method yielded from a few donors. The table comes from immuneACCESS by way of TCRdb, which keeps in-frame sequences with V and J called. Part of the clones is missing from these tables; in studies checked, under half for an unresolved V gene and the rest for unknown reasons. V and J calls and clone size are as listed in that table; D and trimming were resolved from the DNA. Recorded for this sample are approximately 1,500,000 clones; around 97% of them occurred a single time. The top ten constitute approximately 1.2% of the sample.

Donors were healthy HIV-negative adults with no recently reported acute infections or vaccinations. Every donor was a Caucasian adult residing in Nashville, Tennessee, USA. CD4+ T cells were enriched by magnetic negative selection, after which naive cells were positively selected on CD45RA and the negative fraction was taken as the memory subset. After blood collection by leukapheresis, PBMCs were isolated using Ficoll-Histopaque density gradient centrifugation and then cryopreserved in the vapor phase of liquid nitrogen. Purity and quantity of every magnetically sorted T cell population were checked by analytical flow cytometry. Each sorted fraction had its genomic DNA isolated and then quantified by UV absorbance on a Nanodrop 2000c.

The rearranged segments are TRBV5-4 and TRBJ1-1; a confident D gene designation cannot be given. Sequencing used naive CD4+ T cells sorted from blood. What the cell subset or site label conveys for this sample: CD45RA+ positively selected. The receptor comes from a man aged 30 to 45 in good health. The CDR3 has the sequence CASSLAAKIMNTEAFF. The nucleotide sequence reads TGTGCCAGCAGCTTGGCCGCTAAGATAATGAACACTGAAGCTTTCTTT.